The rows below give T cell receptor beta chains drawn from one sample of a study of cytomegalovirus exposure and HLA in healthy donors. Libraries were prepared by immunoSEQ multiplex PCR; TCRdb keeps only in-frame clonotypes and omits some of them. The profile shows roughly 180,000 clones, almost 80% of them singletons. Specimen: PBMCs. Receptor source: a man younger than 45 in good health and CMV-seronegative. Each CDR3 is given with its conserved first and last residue. D genes are given only for firm matches. The size field is filled for only some rows; it gives once, few, many or a size class.

CDR3	DNA	size	D	V	J
CASRSSGSVEQYF	TGCGCCAGCAGGTCTTCGGGAAGTGTCGAGCAGTACTTC	NA	NA	TRBV5-1	TRBJ2-7
CASIDRGRPYEQYF	TGTGCCAGTATCGACAGGGGTAGGCCCTACGAGCAGTACTTC	NA	TRBD1	TRBV19	TRBJ2-7
CASSQGINSGTEAFF	TGCGCCAGCAGCCAAGGAATTAATTCGGGCACTGAAGCTTTCTTT	NA	NA	TRBV4-3	TRBJ1-1
CAISRDSGSGANVLTF	TGTGCCATCAGTCGGGACAGCGGCTCTGGGGCCAACGTCCTGACTTTC	NA	TRBD1	TRBV10-3	TRBJ2-6
CASRDRGFPEQYF	TGTGCCAGTAGAGACAGAGGCTTTCCCGAGCAGTACTTC	few	NA	TRBV19	TRBJ2-7
CASSPTRGEQFF	TGTGCCAGCAGCCCGACCCGGGGGGAGCAGTTCTTC	NA	NA	TRBV7-3	TRBJ2-1
CASSSNEKLFF	TGTGCCAGCAGTTCGAATGAAAAACTGTTTTTT	NA	NA	TRBV28	TRBJ1-4
CASSLTGGLAKNIQYF	TGCGCCAGCAGCTTGACGGGGGGCCTAGCCAAAAACATTCAGTACTTC	NA	NA	TRBV5-1	TRBJ2-4
CASSPGGRNQPQHF	TGTGCCAGCAGCCCGGGGGGCCGCAATCAGCCCCAGCATTTT	NA	NA	TRBV28	TRBJ1-5
CASSQNRGQNTGELFF	TGTGCCAGTAGTCAAAACAGGGGGCAGAACACCGGGGAGCTGTTTTTT	NA	TRBD1	TRBV19	TRBJ2-2
CATSREGGYGYTF	TGTGCCACCAGCAGAGAAGGGGGCTATGGCTACACCTTC	NA	NA	TRBV15	TRBJ1-2
CASSYPPRTGGNTIYF	TGTGCCAGCAGTTACCCACCTCGGACAGGCGGAAACACCATATATTTT	NA	TRBD1	TRBV6-6	TRBJ1-3
CASTQQSGQGYNEQFF	TGTGCCAGTACCCAACAGTCGGGACAGGGTTACAATGAGCAGTTCTTC	NA	TRBD1	TRBV19	TRBJ2-1
CASSSRTDRIQETQYF	TGTGCCAGCAGTTCAAGGACTGACAGGATCCAAGAGACCCAGTACTTC	NA	NA	TRBV2	TRBJ2-5
CASSFRTSGGAVLETQYF	TGTGCCAGCAGTTTTCGGACTAGCGGGGGGGCCGTACTAGAGACCCAGTACTTC	NA	TRBD2	TRBV27	TRBJ2-5
CASSLKTSGEQYF	TGTGCCAGCAGCTTAAAAACTAGCGGCGAGCAGTACTTC	NA	TRBD2	TRBV11-3	TRBJ2-7
CASRDGSSYEQYF	TGCGCCAGCAGAGACGGGAGCTCCTACGAGCAGTACTTC	few	NA	TRBV10-2	TRBJ2-7
CASISTSLNTGELFF	TGTGCCAGTATTTCCACTAGCCTGAACACCGGGGAGCTGTTTTTT	NA	NA	TRBV19	TRBJ2-2